The present T cell receptor beta chain was sequenced within a study of response to subunit inactivated influenza vaccine. Study-wide results and caveats: It was the authors' suggestion that each seasonal influenza vaccination recruits few new T cells.

This clonotype has at least ten counts. Its antigen is not known. V was cut by 4 bases and J by 3 bases, with 12 bases left in between. There are 13 residues in the CDR3. The germline CDR1 and CDR2 sequences are SQVTM and ANQGSEA. From the RT-PCR reads, TCRdb called clonotypes with MiXCR, one entry per CDR3 protein. The sample includes about 500,000 distinct CDR3 sequences, approximately 15% of them seen just once. The receptor was derived from a man aged 50 to 75 who received an inactivated influenza vaccine. The chain couples TRBV29-1 to TRBJ1-1; no definite D call. The sample in question was CD4+ T cells sorted from PBMCs, obtained around 25 months after vaccination. The CDR3 loop is CSVADGSYTEAFF. CDR3 in DNA: TGCAGCGTTGCGGACGGATCTTACACTGAAGCTTTCTTT. Supplemented by reference TRBV29-1 and TRBJ1-1, the full variable domain reads SAVISQKPSRDICQRGTSLTIQCQVDSQVTMMFWYRQQPGQSLTLIATANQGSEATYESGFVIDKFPISRPNLTFSTLTVSNMSPEDSSIYLCSVADGSYTEAFFGQGTRLTVV.